A selection of T cell receptor beta chains follows, all from one sample in a study of siplizumab effects on memory and regulatory T cells. Profiled with immunoSEQ multiplex PCR; TCRdb holds only in-frame clones, not every one. Of 100,000 or so clones listed, 93% were seen once; the top ten hold over 0.15%. Sequences were obtained from non-Treg CD4+ T cells sorted from blood. All receptors derive from a human donor in good health. CDR3s leave out the opening cysteine and the closing phenylalanine or tryptophan.

CDR3 length,V gene,CDR3 protein
16,TRBV11-2,ASSPRLAGGSGANVLT
12,TRBV28,ASSSPMRNQPQH
12,TRBV7-9,ASRKEGVGDGYT
12,TRBV6-6,ASSYGNVNSPLH
12,TRBV6-1,ASRDWDSNQPQH
14,TRBV5-4,ASSWNPLGRDTEAF
11,TRBV11-3,ASSLGQGTEAF
12,TRBV5-4,ASSTMGGGTEQF
12,TRBV29-1,SASTGGMNQPQH
13,TRBV18,ASSPILSRNTEAF
12,TRBV7-2,ASSSGTGAYEQY
15,TRBV7-6,ASSLGWRGGSTDTQY
12,TRBV7-9,ASSFETGRTEAF
11,TRBV6-4,ASDRGPVYTIY
11,TRBV11-2,ASSLAAGQPQH
11,TRBV13,ASSFIQIHEQY
13,TRBV10-3,AISTGTSETDTQY
12,TRBV12-5,ASGSSDFQETQY
12,TRBV6-6,ASSYWGSNQPQH
13,TRBV7-3,ASSLTGTENTEAF
13,TRBV18,ASSPPTTTNEKLF
12,TRBV6-4,ASSRDRGDYGYT
14,TRBV10-3,AISESFGAGDYGYT
11,TRBV30,AWSGGDNEKLF
13,TRBV14,ASSQVGGAYNEQF
11,TRBV5-4,ASSLGYRDEQY
10,TRBV15,ATSREGSEQY
10,TRBV7-3,ASSSLGDTQY
15,TRBV7-3,ASSSLTSGGPDTKQY
11,TRBV19,ASSGNDNQPQH
11,TRBV5-5,ASSLLMGQPQH
14,TRBV5-4,ASSDAPREIGNIQY
14,TRBV7-9,ASSSLAGMGTDTQY
14,TRBV10-2,ASSEARPGGHGELF
12,TRBV7-2,ASSLARSTDTQY
12,TRBV6-5,ASSPSAGPRGYT
11,TRBV27,ASPRVEHRGAV
14,TRBV19,ASSIDLAGTYNEQF
15,TRBV7-2,ASSISPSGGVQDTQY
13,TRBV28,ASRTAGTGNYGYT
13,TRBV27,ASSLSYSPVYEQY
14,TRBV11-2,ASSSGLAGNTGELF
12,TRBV6-5,ASTPGASNQPQH
12,TRBV19,ASSIASGVYEQY
13,TRBV7-9,ARSGTVINTGELF
11,TRBV7-3,ASSYPGSFEQF
13,TRBV7-9,ASLLGAGQNEKLF
14,TRBV7-8,ASSRAGTLSSYEQY
17,TRBV28,ASSPNPGQGATNTGELF